These T cell receptor beta chains were read from a single sample in a study of control samples from healthy donors and cancer patients. Sequencing used immunoSEQ multiplex PCR; TCRdb keeps in-frame clones, though not all of them. The sample yields 90,000 or so clones, around 90% seen once. The sample comprised blood. Receptors originate from a woman between 65 and 79 years old in good health. The CDR3 runs from the conserved cysteine through the conserved F or W. D genes are given only for firm matches. For some rows the clone size is stated as once, few or many, or as a class when expanded; others skip it.

TRBD1 | . | TRBJ2-3 | TRBV5-6 | CASSKGQGSTDTQYF | TGTGCCAGCAGCAAGGGACAGGGGAGCACAGATACGCAGTATTTT
. | . | TRBJ2-6 | TRBV3-1/TRBV3-2 | CASSQDYSTSRTGPRGANVLTF | TGTGCCAGCAGCCAAGATTACTCGACTAGTAGGACAGGCCCTAGGGGGGCCAACGTCCTGACTTTC
TRBD2 | . | TRBJ2-1 | TRBV4-1 | CASSRGTSGSYNEQFF | TGCGCCAGCAGCCGGGGAACTAGCGGCTCCTACAATGAGCAGTTCTTC
. | . | TRBJ1-6 | TRBV5-1 | CASASSFEVSPLHF | TGCGCCAGCGCGTCTTCATTTGAGGTTTCACCCCTCCACTTT
TRBD1 | few | TRBJ1-5 | TRBV10-2 | CASNLQGAGQPQHF | TGCGCCAGCAACTTACAGGGGGCGGGTCAGCCCCAGCATTTT
TRBD1 | . | TRBJ1-1 | TRBV5-1 | CASSLTGDTEAFF | TGCGCCAGCAGCCTGACAGGGGACACTGAAGCTTTCTTT
. | . | TRBJ1-1 | TRBV20-1 | CSARRLEAFF | TGCAGTGCTAGACGGCTGGAGGCTTTCTTT
. | . | TRBJ1-1 | TRBV9 | CASSVGQGANTEAFF | TGTGCCAGCAGCGTAGGGCAGGGAGCCAACACTGAAGCTTTCTTT
TRBD1 | few | TRBJ1-2 | TRBV7-8 | CASSSKGDRGPIGYTF | TGTGCCAGCAGCTCTAAGGGGGACAGGGGGCCCATTGGCTACACCTTC
. | . | TRBJ1-1 | TRBV5-1 | CASSLGSGEAFF | TGCGCCAGCAGCTTGGGGTCAGGGGAAGCTTTCTTT
. | . | TRBJ1-2 | TRBV7-2 | CASSATQGLNYGYTF | TGTGCCAGCAGCGCAACCCAGGGGTTGAACTATGGCTACACCTTC
. | . | TRBJ2-5 | TRBV20-1 | CSASIRLGVEETQYF | TGCAGTGCTAGTATTCGACTCGGGGTAGAAGAGACCCAGTACTTC
. | . | TRBJ2-6 | TRBV19 | CASSIDGAGANVLTF | TGTGCCAGTAGTATAGACGGGGCTGGGGCCAACGTCCTGACTTTC
. | . | TRBJ1-5 | TRBV19 | CASSMSGVNQPQHF | TGTGCCAGTAGTATGTCAGGGGTTAATCAGCCCCAGCATTTT
TRBD1 | . | TRBJ1-2 | TRBV15 | CATSSDRGNYGYTF | TGTGCCACCAGCAGCGACAGGGGCAACTATGGCTACACCTTC
. | . | TRBJ1-2 | TRBV3-1/TRBV3-2 | CASSQAGARGYTF | TGTGCCAGCAGCCAGGCAGGGGCGAGAGGCTACACCTTC
. | . | TRBJ2-6 | TRBV18 | CASSTGILWRRANVLTF | TGTGCCAGCTCAACAGGGATTCTATGGAGGAGGGCCAACGTCCTGACTTTC
. | . | TRBJ1-5 | TRBV6-5 | CASSTHWPQHF | TGTGCCAGCAGCACCCATTGGCCCCAGCATTTT
TRBD2 | . | TRBJ2-1 | TRBV10-3 | CAIGGGLTSDYNEQFF | TGTGCCATCGGGGGGGGGCTGACTAGCGACTACAATGAGCAGTTCTTC
. | . | TRBJ2-3 | TRBV5-1 | CASSSRTDTQYF | TGCGCCAGCAGCTCCCGCACAGATACGCAGTATTTT
TRBD1 | . | TRBJ1-2 | TRBV19 | CATRSTGGTGYTF | TGTGCCACCCGATCGACAGGGGGCACTGGCTACACCTTC
TRBD1 | . | TRBJ1-2 | TRBV10-3 | CAIRERDRINYGYTF | TGTGCCATCAGGGAAAGGGACAGAATTAACTATGGCTACACCTTC
. | . | TRBJ2-3 | TRBV19 | CASSMVQGIQRTDTQYF | TGTGCCAGTAGTATGGTCCAGGGAATACAGCGCACAGATACGCAGTATTTT
TRBD2 | . | TRBJ2-1 | TRBV19 | CASSIMLADNNEQFF | TGTGCCAGTAGTATAATGCTAGCGGATAACAATGAGCAGTTCTTC
. | . | TRBJ1-2 | TRBV2 | CASSGNRAGYTF | TGTGCCAGCAGTGGGAACAGAGCCGGCTACACCTTC
. | . | TRBJ2-3 | TRBV3-1/TRBV3-2 | CASSQRGQDTQYF | TGTGCCAGCAGCCAACGTGGGCAGGATACGCAGTATTTT
. | . | TRBJ1-5 | TRBV11-2 | CASSLEGRTNQPQHF | TGTGCCAGCAGCTTAGAAGGGCGAACCAATCAGCCCCAGCATTTT
. | once | TRBJ2-2 | TRBV5-4 | CASSLSEGTNTGELFF | TGTGCCAGCAGCTTGAGCGAGGGGACGAACACCGGGGAGCTGTTTTTT
. | . | TRBJ2-7 | TRBV10-3 | CAIMDGLKYEQYF | TGTGCCATCATGGACGGACTGAAATACGAGCAGTACTTC
. | once | TRBJ1-2 | TRBV12-5 | CASGLALGAGRGFVYGYTF | TGTGCTAGTGGTTTGGCCCTCGGGGCAGGGAGGGGATTCGTTTATGGCTACACCTTC
. | once | TRBJ1-4 | TRBV25-1 | CASTESPTNEKLFF | TGTGCCAGCACCGAGTCCCCAACTAATGAAAAACTGTTTTTT
. | . | TRBJ1-5 | TRBV7-9 | CASSLGVQPQHF | TGTGCCAGCAGCTTAGGGGTCCAGCCCCAGCATTTT
. | . | TRBJ2-2 | TRBV7-8 | CASSLPPGELFF | TGTGCCAGCAGCTTACCTCCAGGGGAGCTGTTTTTT
. | . | TRBJ2-1 | TRBV5-1 | CASSHQGASVDEQFF | TGCGCCAGCAGCCACCAAGGAGCCTCCGTGGATGAGCAGTTCTTC
TRBD2 | . | TRBJ2-1 | TRBV3-1/TRBV3-2 | CASSQDAGLADYNEQFF | TGTGCCAGCAGCCAAGATGCCGGACTAGCGGACTACAATGAGCAGTTCTTC
. | . | TRBJ2-7 | TRBV29-1 | CSVGDSSYEQYF | TGCAGCGTTGGTGACAGTTCCTACGAGCAGTACTTC
. | . | TRBJ1-2 | TRBV5-4 | CASSLPRLSSNYGYTF | TGTGCCAGCAGCCTGCCTCGACTGTCCTCTAACTATGGCTACACCTTC
. | . | TRBJ2-3 | TRBV9 | CASSTLWGTSTDTQYF | TGTGCCAGCAGCACCCTTTGGGGGACGAGCACAGATACGCAGTATTTT
. | . | TRBJ2-2 | TRBV5-8 | CASSSQGGTGELFF | TGTGCCAGCAGCTCCCAGGGGGGCACCGGGGAGCTGTTTTTT
. | . | TRBJ2-3 | TRBV3-1/TRBV3-2 | CASSPDPGFTDTQYF | TGTGCCAGCAGCCCGGATCCGGGATTCACAGATACGCAGTATTTT
. | . | TRBJ1-1 | TRBV28 | CASSLGAGTNTEAFF | TGTGCCAGCAGTTTAGGGGCAGGCACGAACACTGAAGCTTTCTTT
. | . | TRBJ2-7 | TRBV4-1 | CASSRGGGSIYEQYF | TGCGCCAGCAGCCGGGGCGGCGGATCAATCTACGAGCAGTACTTC
. | . | TRBJ1-1 | TRBV5-1 | CASSFGTSLGKNTEAFF | TGCGCCAGCAGCTTTGGGACTTCCCTGGGAAAGAACACTGAAGCTTTCTTT
. | . | TRBJ1-3 | TRBV5-1 | CASSLEASSYSGNTIYF | TGCGCCAGCAGCTTGGAAGCATCCTCCTACTCTGGAAACACCATATATTTT
. | . | TRBJ2-7 | TRBV28 | CASSLYTSEQYF | TGTGCCAGCAGTTTATATACGTCCGAGCAGTACTTC
. | once | TRBJ2-5 | TRBV20-1 | CSASRGNQETQYF | TGCAGTGCTAGTCGGGGCAACCAAGAGACCCAGTACTTC
TRBD2 | . | TRBJ2-7 | TRBV27 | CASSLLPAGGREQYF | TGTGCCAGCAGTCTTCTCCCAGCGGGAGGGCGCGAGCAGTACTTC
. | . | TRBJ2-7 | TRBV7-2 | CASSPQGAVLYEQYF | TGTGCCAGCAGTCCTCAAGGTGCGGTTCTCTACGAGCAGTACTTC
. | . | TRBJ1-4 | TRBV7-9 | CASSLGGREKLFF | TGTGCCAGCAGCTTAGGGGGCCGTGAAAAACTGTTTTTT